A selection of T cell receptor beta chains follows, all from one sample in a study of T cell changes during pregnancy in multiple sclerosis. TCRdb's table, derived via immunoSEQ multiplex PCR, lists solely in-frame clones and lacks some. The sample includes under 130,000 clones, 92% of them seen just once. Here the sequenced sample was peripheral blood, taken after pregnancy. Every receptor here comes from a female donor with multiple sclerosis, enrolled in a pregnancy study. The CDR3 runs from the conserved cysteine through the conserved F or W. A D gene is named only where the DNA matches it firmly. Size tells how often a clone was seen (once, few, many) or the class of an expanded clone, and some rows leave it out.

j_call d_call v_call clone_size cdr3_nt cdr3_aa
TRBJ1-2 NA TRBV6-1 NA TGTGCCAGCAGTTTGAGGGGGAGCTATGGCTACACCTTC CASSLRGSYGYTF
TRBJ2-2 NA TRBV28 NA TGTGCCAGCAGTTTAAGAACTAGATCCGTCGGGGAGCTGTTTTTT CASSLRTRSVGELFF
TRBJ1-5 TRBD1 TRBV7-9 NA TGTGCCAGCAGCTTAGGACCAGGGGGCGATCAGCCCCAGCATTTT CASSLGPGGDQPQHF
TRBJ2-3 TRBD2 TRBV11-2 NA TGTGCCAGCAGCGTGGAATGGGAGGGCCATAAAGATACGCAGTATTTT CASSVEWEGHKDTQYF
TRBJ2-1 TRBD1 TRBV28 NA TGTGCCAGCAGTCCCGCCGGACAGGGGACGCACAATGAGCAGTTCTTC CASSPAGQGTHNEQFF
TRBJ1-1 NA TRBV5-1 NA TGCGCCAGCAGCCTGGACAGCAGGAACACTGAAGCTTTCTTT CASSLDSRNTEAFF
TRBJ1-5 NA TRBV5-5 NA TGTGCCAGCAGCTCGGACCCTGGACAGCTGGACCCCCATTTT CASSSDPGQLDPHF
TRBJ2-7 NA TRBV11-1 NA TGTGCCAGCAGCTTTAGGACCAGGACTTGGGAGCAGTACTTC CASSFRTRTWEQYF
TRBJ2-7 TRBD1 TRBV6-5 once TGTGCCAGCAGTGCACAGGGGGGCTCTTCAGGCGAGCAGTACTTC CASSAQGGSSGEQYF
TRBJ1-5 NA TRBV19 NA TGTGCCAGTAGTGAGCCCGGGTATAGCAATCAGCCCCAGCATTTT CASSEPGYSNQPQHF
TRBJ2-1 NA TRBV7-2 NA TGTGCCAGCAGAGCTGGAGCCAATGAGCAGTTCTTC CASRAGANEQFF
TRBJ1-1 NA TRBV6-1 NA TGTGCCAGCAGTGGTGGCAGGGCCACTGAAGCTTTCTTT CASSGGRATEAFF
TRBJ2-3 TRBD1 TRBV29-1 once TGCAGCGCCCGACAGGGCCTAGCCACAGATACGCAGTATTTT CSARQGLATDTQYF
TRBJ2-1 TRBD2 TRBV5-1 NA TGCGCCAGCAGCTTGGCTAGCGGTTCGATATCCTACAATGAGCAGTTCTTC CASSLASGSISYNEQFF
TRBJ1-2 TRBD1 TRBV7-9 NA TGTGCCAGCAGCTTCGGACAGGGTAACTATGGCTACACCTTC CASSFGQGNYGYTF
TRBJ2-1 TRBD1 TRBV7-9 NA TGTGCCAGCAGCGTGCGCCCGGGACAGGGCAATGAGCAGTTCTTC CASSVRPGQGNEQFF
TRBJ2-7 NA TRBV7-2 once TGTGCCAGCAGCTTCGACAGGCTTGCCTACGAGCAGTACTTC CASSFDRLAYEQYF
TRBJ1-2 NA TRBV5-1 NA TGCGCCAGCAGCGGTACCGGGACATCGTATGGCTACACCTTC CASSGTGTSYGYTF
TRBJ2-7 TRBD2 TRBV6-1 NA TGTGCCAGCAGCGCTAGCGGGGGCTCCTACGAGCAGTACTTC CASSASGGSYEQYF
TRBJ2-1 TRBD2 TRBV10-1 NA TGCGCCAGCAGCTCGATTTCTAGCGGGAGTTACAATGAGCAGTTCTTC CASSSISSGSYNEQFF
TRBJ2-7 TRBD1 TRBV28 NA TGTGCCAGCAGCGCCCGGCGCAGGGGGCCCGGATTTCGGCCCTACGAGCAGTACTTC CASSARRRGPGFRPYEQYF
TRBJ1-1 NA TRBV9 NA TGTGCCAGCGGGGGGGCGGGGAGGGGGACTGAAGCTTTCTTT CASGGAGRGTEAFF
TRBJ2-3 NA TRBV4-1 NA TGCGCCAGCAGCCAAGAATTACAGGCTACGCAGTATTTT CASSQELQATQYF
TRBJ1-2 TRBD1 TRBV28 NA TGTGCCAGCAGTTTATACAGGGGAGCTAACTATGGCTACACCTTC CASSLYRGANYGYTF
TRBJ1-3 NA TRBV19 once TGTGCCAGTAGTCTCCAGGGTGGTGGAAACACCATATATTTT CASSLQGGGNTIYF
TRBJ2-1 NA TRBV27 NA TGTGCCAGCAGGGCCGGGGATAGGGAAAAGTTCTTC CASRAGDREKFF
TRBJ2-3 TRBD2 TRBV7-9 NA TGTGCCAGCGGACTAGCGGGGGCAGATACGCAGTATTTT CASGLAGADTQYF
TRBJ2-7 NA TRBV27 once TGTGCCAGCAGTTTATTGGCGGGAAGCTCCTACGAGCAGTACTTC CASSLLAGSSYEQYF
TRBJ2-7 TRBD1 TRBV7-9 NA TGTGCCAGCAGCTTAAATCCCCCGAGACAGGGGCGGTACGAGCAGTACTTC CASSLNPPRQGRYEQYF
TRBJ2-3 TRBD1 TRBV19 once TGTGCCAGTAGTATATCTCAGGGGGTTGGCACAGATACGCAGTATTTT CASSISQGVGTDTQYF
TRBJ2-5 TRBD2 TRBV15 NA TGTGCCACCAGCAGAGTCCCTAGCGGGACGGGAGAGACCCAGTACTTC CATSRVPSGTGETQYF
TRBJ2-7 NA TRBV27 NA TGTGCCAGCAGTGCATACACTACAGGGGAGCAGTACTTC CASSAYTTGEQYF
TRBJ1-1 TRBD1 TRBV6-1 NA TGTGCCAGCAGTGTCGACAGGGAAACTTTCTTT CASSVDRETFF
TRBJ1-1 TRBD1 TRBV29-1 NA TGCAGCGCTATCCAGGGGGGGAACACTGAAGCTTTCTTT CSAIQGGNTEAFF
TRBJ2-7 TRBD2 TRBV5-4 NA TGTGCCAGCAGCCCAACTGGACTAGCGGGAGAGAACCGCTACGAGCAGTACTTC CASSPTGLAGENRYEQYF
TRBJ2-7 TRBD1 TRBV29-1 NA TGCAGCGTTAGGACAGGGGGCGGACACGAGCAGTACTTC CSVRTGGGHEQYF
TRBJ1-1 NA TRBV5-4 NA TGTGCCAGCAGCCCTGCACAGTCCAACACTGAAGCTTTCTTT CASSPAQSNTEAFF
TRBJ1-2 TRBD1 TRBV19 NA TGTGCCAGTAGTATAGGATCCGGACAGGGTGCCCCGAATGGCTACACCTTC CASSIGSGQGAPNGYTF
TRBJ1-6 TRBD1 TRBV19 NA TGTGCCAGTAGTGACAGGGGCTCCTATAATTCACCCCTCCACTTT CASSDRGSYNSPLHF
TRBJ1-2 NA TRBV7-2 NA TGTGCCAGCAGCCTCGAAAGAACTAGCTATGGCTACACCTTC CASSLERTSYGYTF
TRBJ1-5 NA TRBV19 once TGTGCCAGTAGTTGGCCCGCCAGGAGCAATCAGCCCCAGCATTTT CASSWPARSNQPQHF
TRBJ1-4 NA TRBV14 NA TGTGCCAGCAGCCGTCCGGGTGAAAAACTGTTTTTT CASSRPGEKLFF
TRBJ2-3 NA TRBV9 NA TGTGCCAGCAGCGCCGTGAGTATGGCAGATACGCAGTATTTT CASSAVSMADTQYF
TRBJ2-3 TRBD2 TRBV5-1 NA TGCGCCAGCAGCATTAGCGGGGGGCCAGGTACGCAGTATTTT CASSISGGPGTQYF
TRBJ2-6 NA TRBV27 NA TGTGCCAGCAGTTTTGGTCAGGGGATCACTGGGGCCAACGTCCTGACTTTC CASSFGQGITGANVLTF
TRBJ2-2 NA TRBV10-1 NA TGCGCCAGCAGTGAAGGGGGGGCTGACACCGGGGAGCTGTTTTTT CASSEGGADTGELFF
TRBJ2-5 TRBD1 TRBV5-1 NA TGCGCCAGCAGCCGGGGACAGGATATCCAAGAGACCCAGTACTTC CASSRGQDIQETQYF
TRBJ1-1 NA TRBV10-3 NA TGTGCCATCAGGGGGGGTCCTGAGAACACTGAAGCTTTCTTT CAIRGGPENTEAFF
TRBJ2-3 NA TRBV6-6 once TGTGCCAGCACGTTAGACGGGACACCAGTCACAGATACGCAGTATTTT CASTLDGTPVTDTQYF
TRBJ2-5 NA TRBV10-3 NA TGTGCCATCAGTGAGGACGGACTGGGGACCCAGTACTTC CAISEDGLGTQYF
TRBJ2-4 TRBD1 TRBV19 NA TGTGCCAGTAGTATATTCGGGCAGGGAGCGAAGGGGGCAAAAAACATTCAGTACTTC CASSIFGQGAKGAKNIQYF
TRBJ1-2 NA TRBV9 NA TGTGCCAGCAGCCCCGGGGATGCTAACTATGGCTACACCTTC CASSPGDANYGYTF
TRBJ1-2 TRBD1 TRBV10-3 NA TGTGCCATCAGCGACCTGGGACAGGGCTATGGCTACACCTTC CAISDLGQGYGYTF
TRBJ1-1 NA TRBV7-6 NA TGTGCCAGCAGCTTCCCAGGGGCGAACACTGAAGCTTTCTTT CASSFPGANTEAFF
TRBJ2-2 NA TRBV12-5 NA TGTGCTAGTGGTCCCAGCACCGGGGAGCTGTTTTTT CASGPSTGELFF
TRBJ1-6 TRBD1 TRBV6-5 NA TGTGCCAGCAGTTACCTTTTGGCAGGGGGCGGCTCACCCCTCCACTTT CASSYLLAGGGSPLHF
TRBJ2-2 TRBD2 TRBV5-1 NA TGCGCCAGCAGCTACGGGACTAGCGGTTTCGTAGGGGAGCTGTTTTTT CASSYGTSGFVGELFF
TRBJ1-4 TRBD1 TRBV7-6 NA TGTGCCAGCAGCCGGGGACAGGGGGAAAAACTGTTTTTT CASSRGQGEKLFF
TRBJ1-1 NA TRBV2 few TGTGCCAGCCGGGTGTCTGAAGCTTTCTTT CASRVSEAFF
TRBJ2-1 TRBD2 TRBV2 NA TGTGCCAGCAGGAGGGCTAGCGGGTACAATGAGCAGTTCTTC CASRRASGYNEQFF